This T cell receptor (beta chain) was identified in a study of early T cells in non-severe SARS-CoV-2 infection. The germline gives CDR1 SGHRS, CDR2 YFSETQ. Trimming took 0 bases from V and 5 from J; bases not matched to a gene: 9. The CDR3 is made up of 16 amino acids. TCRdb reanalysed the 5' RACE reads using MiXCR and keeps one entry per CDR3 protein. The data show tens of thousands of distinct CDR3 sequences, with 9% to 15% seen just once and over 1.5% held by the top ten. This clonotype came up many times. The clonotype originates from an adult who was a healthcare worker with PCR-confirmed SARS-CoV-2 infection or an uninfected control (not recorded which). The V gene is TRBV5-1, the J gene TRBJ2-5, with 8 nucleotides matching TRBD1. The specimen sequenced was whole blood. The DNA of the CDR3 is TGCGCCAGCAGCTTGGGGGACAGGCCCTCTGTCGAGACCCAGTACTTC. Encoded protein: CASSLGDRPSVETQYF.